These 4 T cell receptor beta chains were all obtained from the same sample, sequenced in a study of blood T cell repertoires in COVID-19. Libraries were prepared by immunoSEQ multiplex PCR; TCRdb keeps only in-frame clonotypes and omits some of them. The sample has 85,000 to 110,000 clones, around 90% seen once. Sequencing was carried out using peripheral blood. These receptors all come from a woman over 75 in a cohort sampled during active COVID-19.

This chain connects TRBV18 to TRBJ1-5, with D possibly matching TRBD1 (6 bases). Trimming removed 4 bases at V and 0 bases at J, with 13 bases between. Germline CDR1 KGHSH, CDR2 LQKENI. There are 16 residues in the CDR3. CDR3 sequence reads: CASSHGQIYSNQPQHF. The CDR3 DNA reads TGTGCCAGCTCACACGGACAGATCTATAGCAATCAGCCCCAGCATTTT.

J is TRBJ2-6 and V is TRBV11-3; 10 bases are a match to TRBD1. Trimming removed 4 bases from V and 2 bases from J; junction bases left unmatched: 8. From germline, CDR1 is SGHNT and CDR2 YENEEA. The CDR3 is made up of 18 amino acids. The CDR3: CASSSPDGTGAGANVLTF. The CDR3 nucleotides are TGTGCCAGCAGCTCCCCGGACGGGACAGGGGCTGGGGCCAACGTCCTGACTTTC.

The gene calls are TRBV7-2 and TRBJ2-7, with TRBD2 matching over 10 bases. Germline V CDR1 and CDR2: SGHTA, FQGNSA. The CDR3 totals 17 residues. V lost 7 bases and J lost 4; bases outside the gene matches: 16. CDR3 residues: CASTGSSGRGPRYEQYF. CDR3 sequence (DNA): TGTGCCAGCACTGGCTCTAGCGGGAGAGGTCCCCGTTACGAGCAGTACTTC.

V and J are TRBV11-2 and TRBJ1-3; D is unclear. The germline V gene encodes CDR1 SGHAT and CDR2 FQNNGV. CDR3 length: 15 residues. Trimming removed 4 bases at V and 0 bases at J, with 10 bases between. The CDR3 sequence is CASSSGGDSGNTIYF. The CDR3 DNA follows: TGTGCCAGCAGCTCCGGCGGAGACTCTGGAAACACCATATATTTT.